The 10 T cell receptor beta chains presented below share a single source sample, sequenced in a study of regulatory T cells in long-lasting Graves disease. Time point described: newly diagnosed GD, antithyroid drugs for less than 3 months. PBMC RNA was the source of the TCR library. Construction of the TCR beta libraries employed iRepertoire HTBI primers in conjunction with Arm-PCR of CDR3 regions. TCRdb called the multiplex PCR reads again in MiXCR, with one record for every CDR3 protein. The data show hundreds of thousands of distinct CDR3 sequences, 12% seen once. The same sample was also studied in work on T cells in Graves' hyperthyroidism and ophthalmopathy.

This material consisted of peripheral blood mononuclear cells (PBMCs), taken at new diagnosis, from a patient treated with antithyroid drugs. Receptors originate from a woman between 25 and 40 years old with Graves disease.

This clonotype came up a few times. The chain has TRBV7-2 and TRBJ1-4; no clear D gene. From germline, CDR1 is SGHTA and CDR2 FQGNSA. The CDR3 is made up of 14 amino acids. The V and J ends lost 3 bases and 0 bases respectively, with 5 bases between them. CDR3 in amino acids: CASSLKTTNEKLFF. The CDR3 DNA reads TGTGCCAGCAGCTTGAAAACAACTAATGAAAAACTGTTTTTT.

This clonotype was found many times. V gene TRBV2 combines with J gene TRBJ2-1, with D perhaps matching TRBD1 (6 bases). The germline V gene has CDR1 SNHLY and CDR2 FYNNEI. With 6 bases removed from V and 8 bases from J, the gap between germline ends came to 17 bases. The CDR3 covers 14 residues. CDR3 sequence (DNA): TGTGCCAGCAGGGGGACATCCAGTGGGTATGAGCAGTTCTTC. It translates to CASRGTSSGYEQFF.

This clonotype turned up a few times. The J gene is TRBJ2-1, the V gene TRBV12-3 or TRBV12-4; D is perhaps TRBD2 (6 bases). The CDR3 has 14 residues. The V gene lost 3 bases and the J gene lost 4 bases, with 10 bases spanning the gap. CDR3 sequence (DNA): TGTGCCAGCAGTTTGCGGGAACCATACAATGAGCAGTTCTTC. As protein: CASSLREPYNEQFF.

Only a few counts were recorded for this clonotype. The chain has TRBV6-1 and TRBJ1-5, with 9 bases matching TRBD1. V lost 11 bases and J lost 6; bases outside the gene matches: 14. Germline CDR1 is MNHNS and CDR2 is SASEGT. This CDR3 region has 15 residues. The CDR3, as DNA: TGTGCCGGGGACACCGGGACAGGGAAGGGTCAGCCCCAGCATTTT. As protein: CAGDTGTGKGQPQHF.

The table lists this clonotype with many counts. The CDR3, as DNA: TGTGCCGTCGAAGCCCTAGCGGGAGCATACGAGCAGTACTTC. It specifies CAVEALAGAYEQYF. The rearrangement uses TRBV6-1 and TRBJ2-7, with TRBD2 identical over 10 bases. The CDR3 runs 14 residues. In germline, CDR1 is MNHNS, CDR2 SASEGT. V lost 11 bases and J lost 4; bases outside the gene matches: 11.

In its sample, this clonotype was seen many times. V usage is TRBV7-9 and J usage is TRBJ2-3; 12 bases fit TRBD2. Germline trimming cut 5 bases from V and 4 bases from J; bases unmatched to any gene: 7. The CDR3 length is 16 residues. CDR1 is SEHNR and CDR2 is FQNEAQ in the germline V gene (reference sequence). CDR3 in DNA: TGTGCCAGCAGCCCGCGACTAGCGGGAGAGTCAGATACGCAGTATTTT. Amino acid sequence: CASSPRLAGESDTQYF.

This clonotype has at least ten counts. V is TRBV20-1 and J is TRBJ2-1, with 12 bases identical to TRBD2. The CDR3 runs to 16 residues. Germline V gene lookup returns CDR1 DFQATT and CDR2 SNEGSKA (reference sequence). V was pared by 4 bases and J by 9 bases, with 13 bases of the junction left unmatched. The CDR3 loop is CSAKLTSGRFRGEQFF. The CDR3 DNA follows: TGCAGTGCTAAACTGACTAGCGGGAGATTTCGTGGTGAGCAGTTCTTC.

This clonotype was seen a handful of times. The V call is TRBV4-2, the J call TRBJ2-1; D is unclear. V lost 2 bases, J lost 3 bases, and 5 bases lay in between. The CDR3 covers 13 residues. Germline V gene lookup returns CDR1 LGHNA and CDR2 YNFKEQ. The CDR3 nucleotides read TGTGCCAGCAGCCAAATCAGCTACAATGAGCAGTTCTTC. Amino acids: CASSQISYNEQFF.

The sample holds many counts of this clonotype. The J gene is TRBJ2-1, the V gene TRBV12-3 or TRBV12-4; 10 bases are a match to TRBD2. Unmatched junction bases numbered 4, after V lost 4 bases and J lost 7 bases. This CDR3 region has 14 residues. The CDR3 sequence is CASSWGLARNEQFF. The CDR3 bases are TGTGCCAGCAGTTGGGGACTAGCGCGGAATGAGCAGTTCTTC.

This clonotype was picked up many times. The V gene is TRBV6-2 or TRBV6-3, the J gene TRBJ2-1; D not resolved. V lost 2 bases to trimming and J lost 7 bases, with 15 bases between them. The CDR3 consists of 15 residues. CDR1 is MNHEY and CDR2 is SVGEGT in the germline V gene. CDR3 loop: CASSYNPVGQNEQFF. The CDR3 region has the DNA TGTGCCAGCAGTTACAACCCGGTCGGGCAGAATGAGCAGTTCTTC.